This T cell receptor beta chain is drawn from a study of T cell clusters in autoimmune cytopenias. Each sample's input was around 270 ng genomic DNA, 38,000 or so genome equivalents. Regarding the study as a whole: TRB repertoire shifts in secondary cytopenia and chronic lymphocytic leukemia mostly reflected lymphoma, not autoimmunity.

TRB was amplified by touch-down multiplex PCR, primer pools A and B combined. No DNA is given; TCRdb re-called the multiplex PCR reads and lists each CDR3 protein once. The listing records over 2,000 distinct CDR3 sequences. Concerning this clonotype itself: Its cognate antigen is unknown.

The V gene's germline CDR1 is MGHRA and CDR2 YSYEKL. CDR3 size: 14 residues. This rearrangement joins TRBV4-1 to TRBJ2-4; the D gene TCRdb calls, TRBD2, cannot be checked with no DNA. The sequence was obtained from a human donor with an autoimmune cytopenia or autoimmune hepatitis (not recorded which). The sample comprised peripheral blood. The CDR3 region is CASSLSGLKNIQYF.